This T cell receptor (beta chain) derives from a study of blood T cell repertoires in COVID-19. About the study: Sources were T cells, B-cell-depleted T cells, or PBMCs; the material itself was cDNA or gDNA.

How the authors handled the data: The authors estimated nucleated cell counts from reference gene primer amplification. The assay was immunoSEQ multiplex PCR, and TCRdb's table has in-frame clones only and misses some. D and trimming come from the DNA, and the V and J calls and clone size come from that table. This repertoire shows about 130,000 clones, about 84% found once; its top ten account for 12%. The germline V gene has CDR1 SEHNR and CDR2 FQNEAQ (reference sequence). V lost 3 bases to trimming and J lost 7 bases; unmatched junction nucleotides: 7. The length of the CDR3 is 14 residues. Source material: peripheral blood. The rearrangement links TRBV7-9 to TRBJ1-2; 8 positions match TRBD1. The sequence came from a woman aged 60 to 75 with acute or convalescent COVID-19. CDR3 sequence reads: CASSFTDRDRGYTF. The CDR3 DNA follows: TGTGCCAGCAGCTTCACGGACAGGGATCGTGGCTACACCTTC.